Presented here are 15 T cell receptor beta chains from one specimen sequenced in a study of early T cells in non-severe SARS-CoV-2 infection. TCRdb reprocessed the 5' RACE reads with MiXCR, giving one entry per CDR3 protein. This table has tens of thousands of distinct CDR3 sequences, approximately 10% appearing once. Sequencing was performed on whole blood. The source of these receptors is an adult who was a healthcare worker with PCR-confirmed SARS-CoV-2 infection or an uninfected control (not recorded which).

This clonotype has a count of ten or more. This chain's CDR3 is CSAHVPSYEQYF. CDR3 coding DNA: TGCAGTGCCCATGTCCCCTCCTACGAGCAGTACTTC. The V call is TRBV20-1, the J call TRBJ2-7; D remains unclear. The V end was cut by 6 bases, the J end by 0 bases, with 9 bases between. Germline lookup yields CDR1 DFQATT and CDR2 SNEGSKA (reference sequence). The CDR3 contains 12 residues.

The CDR3 reads CASSRMGQGAYEQYF. CDR3 nucleotides: TGTGCCAGCAGCCGGATGGGACAGGGGGCGTACGAGCAGTACTTC. The rearrangement uses TRBV7-2 and TRBJ2-7; 12 bases line up with TRBD1. Trimming at V came to 5 bases and at J to 4 bases, leaving 6 bases not matched to a gene. This CDR3 is 15 amino acids long. Germline lookup yields CDR1 SGHTA and CDR2 FQGNSA.

This clonotype came up many times. The chain carries TRBV6-6 and TRBJ1-1; 11 bases are shared with TRBD1. Trimming took 5 bases from V and 2 from J; bases not matched to a gene: 10. This CDR3 spans 17 amino acids. The germline CDR1 and CDR2 sequences are MNHNY and SVGAGI (reference sequence). This chain's CDR3 is CASSTRTGGVGNTEAFF. CDR3 nucleotide sequence: TGTGCCAGCAGTACCAGGACAGGGGGCGTAGGAAACACTGAAGCTTTCTTT.

This clonotype was counted between two and nine times. This chain links TRBV3-1 with TRBJ2-7, with 9 bases matching TRBD1. The germline V gene encodes CDR1 LGHDT and CDR2 YNNKEL (reference sequence). The CDR3 covers 14 residues. V shed 3 bases and J 6 bases; nucleotides not matched to a gene: 6. CDR3 nucleotides: TGTGCCAGCAGCCAGTGGGACAGGGAAGGCGAGCAGTACTTC. Translating gives CASSQWDREGEQYF.

In its sample, this clonotype was seen a few times. The rearrangement joins TRBV5-1 to TRBJ2-1, with D possibly TRBD1 on 6 matching bases. The V end lost 1 base, the J end lost 8 bases, and 10 bases lay between the germline ends. Germline CDR1 and CDR2: SGHRS and YFSETQ. CDR3 size: 13 residues. The CDR3 DNA reads TGCGCCAGCAGCTTGAACAGGGCGGATGAGCAGTTCTTC. Translation gives CASSLNRADEQFF.

This clonotype appeared many times. The rearrangement joins TRBV29-1 to TRBJ1-1; TRBD1 might be the D (6 bases). Germline V lookup: CDR1 SQVTM, CDR2 ANQGSEA. This CDR3 comprises 12 residues. The germline V and J ends were trimmed by 3 bases and 4 bases, with 9 bases remaining between them. The DNA for the CDR3 is TGCAGCGTTGATTTAGGGGGCACTGAAGCTTTCTTT. It yields the protein CSVDLGGTEAFF.

V and J are TRBV6-6 and TRBJ2-1; D uncertain. Trimming stripped 2 bases from V and 6 bases from J, with 11 bases between. This CDR3 comprises 14 residues. Germline V gene data show CDR1 as MNHNY and CDR2 as SVGAGI (reference sequence). The CDR3: CASSYVLLPNEQFF. CDR3 coding DNA: TGTGCCAGCAGTTACGTTTTACTTCCCAATGAGCAGTTCTTC.

This clonotype was seen only a few times. The V and J genes are TRBV19 and TRBJ2-3; perhaps TRBD1 as D (5 bases). Trimming pared 7 bases from V and 2 bases from J, leaving 10 bases between. CDR1 is LNHDA, CDR2 SQIVND, per germline (reference sequence). This CDR3 is 13 amino acids long. CDR3 DNA sequence: TGTGCCAGTACAGACAGCTACACAGATACGCAGTATTTT. Amino acid sequence: CASTDSYTDTQYF. The full variable domain, completed using reference TRBV19 and TRBJ2-3, is DGGITQSPKYLFRKEGQNVTLSCEQNLNHDAMYWYRQDPGQGLRLIYYSQIVNDFQKGDIAEGYSVSREKKESFPLTVTSAQKNPTAFYLCASTDSYTDTQYFGPGTRLTVL.

This chain uses TRBV5-1 with TRBJ2-7, with D unclear. The germline CDR1 and CDR2 sequences are SGHRS and YFSETQ. The germline V and J ends were trimmed by 3 bases and 3 bases, with 13 bases remaining between them. This CDR3 is built from 14 residues. In DNA form, the CDR3 reads TGCGCCAGCAGCTCCGGATTCCTGATCTACGAGCAGTACTTC. Its protein product is CASSSGFLIYEQYF.

The chain couples TRBV3-1 to TRBJ2-1, with D tentatively TRBD2 (5 bases). V was pared by 1 base and J by 4 bases, with 5 bases between. Germline loops: CDR1 LGHDT, CDR2 YNNKEL (reference sequence). The CDR3 loop spans 13 amino acids. The CDR3 loop is CASSQGGYNEQFF. The CDR3 region has the DNA TGTGCCAGCAGCCAAGGAGGGTACAATGAGCAGTTCTTC.

This clonotype was seen only a few times. The chain is built from TRBV19 and TRBJ2-7; the D gene is possibly TRBD1 (6 bases). V was cut by 1 base and J by 0 bases, with 10 bases left in between. This CDR3 is built from 15 residues. Germline loops: CDR1 LNHDA, CDR2 SQIVND (reference sequence). CDR3 DNA sequence: TGTGCCAGTAGTATAGCCCCGGACAGCTCCTACGAGCAGTACTTC. Translated: CASSIAPDSSYEQYF.

A remark on this clonotype: The junction and the germline gene differ at one end; a read error may be behind it. This chain joins TRBV7-7 and TRBJ2-1; D perhaps matches TRBD1 (5 bases). Germline V lookup: CDR1 SSHAT, CDR2 FNYEAQ (reference sequence). The CDR3 loop spans 15 amino acids. CDR3 sequence (DNA): TGTGCTAGCAGCTTAGCCGTTGCTAACAGGAATGAGCAGTTCTTC. Encoded protein: CASSLAVANRNEQFF.

A few counts support this clonotype. This chain links TRBV7-3 with TRBJ2-5; maybe TRBD2 (5 bases). The CDR3 is 13 amino acids. The V and J ends lost 3 bases and 3 bases respectively, with 8 bases between them. Per the germline V gene, CDR1 is SGHTA and CDR2 is FQGTGA. The CDR3 region is CASSFGREETQYF. The CDR3, as DNA: TGTGCCAGCAGCTTCGGGCGGGAAGAGACCCAGTACTTC.

V and J are TRBV11-3 and TRBJ2-3, with no clear D. The CDR3 covers 15 residues. CDR1 and CDR2 from the germline V gene are SGHNT and YENEEA. The V end was cut by 1 base, the J end by 2 bases, with 10 bases between. The CDR3 sequence is CASSLGRSFTDTQYF. CDR3 bases: TGTGCCAGCAGCTTAGGTCGCAGCTTCACAGATACGCAGTATTTT.

This clonotype was recorded many times. The CDR3 DNA reads as TGTGCCAGCAGCGCATACTTAGGACTAGCGGGAGGTACGCAGTATTTT. Protein sequence: CASSAYLGLAGGTQYF. The rearrangement links TRBV3-1 to TRBJ2-3; TRBD2 agrees at 14 bases. The germline V gene has CDR1 LGHDT and CDR2 YNNKEL (reference sequence). The ends lost 5 bases at V and 8 bases at J; junction bases unmatched: 9. This CDR3 region has 16 residues.